This TCR beta chain was observed in a study of T cell responses to AZD1222 COVID-19 vaccine. Whether given at about 4 or about 12 weeks, second doses were pooled. The repertoire was sequenced with immunoSEQ multiplex PCR; TCRdb's copy has only in-frame clones and lacks some. The repertoire holds roughly 110,000 clones, with more than 70% as singletons. Sample: peripheral blood, taken 28 days after the second AZD1222 dose. This receptor was taken from an adult who received the AZD1222 COVID-19 vaccine.

DNA for the CDR3: TGTGCCAGCAGTTCTACTCCGGACCGTGAGCAGTTCTTC. Its translation: CASSSTPDREQFF. V and J are TRBV12-3 or TRBV12-4 and TRBJ2-1; D unresolved. CDR3 length: 13 residues. Trimming cost V 4 bases and J 9 bases, with 13 bases left between them.